This T cell receptor beta chain was recovered during a study of T cells in Graves' hyperthyroidism and ophthalmopathy. Study-level background: Specimen type is peripheral blood, collected at initial diagnosis prior to any treatment. Study-wide points: Median prediction lead before ophthalmopathy onset was about 6.3 months with the model.

This CDR3 region has 15 residues. V lost 0 bases to trimming and J lost 0 bases; unmatched junction nucleotides: 5. The germline CDR1 and CDR2 sequences are DFQATT and SNEGSKA (reference sequence). The table lists this clonotype with a few counts. Its antigen is not known. For Graves' hyperthyroidism to be stable, ophthalmopathy could not progress within 18 months. With a duration under 2 months, the hyperthyroidism was newly diagnosed in patients aged 18 to 65. RNA transcripts were the template for amplifying TCR beta CDR3 regions. A set of HTBI primers served as the primers for a first-round RT-PCR of the TCR CDR3. From the multiplex PCR reads, TCRdb called clonotypes with MiXCR, one entry per CDR3 protein. The sample has 400,000 to 600,000 distinct CDR3 sequences, around 20% seen once.

This sequence was found in a young man with Graves' hyperthyroidism. The chain recombines TRBV20-1 with TRBJ2-7; 7 bases agree with TRBD1. The sample consisted of blood. The CDR3 sequence is CSARDRGQYSYEQYF. The CDR3 nucleotides are TGCAGTGCTAGAGATAGGGGACAGTACTCCTACGAGCAGTACTTC.